This T cell receptor beta chain was documented in a study of PD-1 blockade in classical Hodgkin lymphoma. Broader study findings: No one has yet defined what causes the repertoire differences, which may be disease activity or prior therapy. Relapsed/refractory patients reportedly had the lowest baseline TCR diversity, below newly diagnosed patients, who were below healthy donors.

About this clone itself: As yet, its antigen is unknown.

This table comes from immunoSEQ multiplex PCR, and its TCRdb copy is limited to in-frame clones, with some not included. The table shows approximately 27,000 clones, with approximately 88% occurring only once. The CDR3 covers 16 residues. CDR1 and CDR2 from the germline V gene are MNHNY and SVGAGI (reference sequence). V lost 2 bases and J lost 7; bases outside the gene matches: 11. Time point in this sample: newly diagnosed, previously untreated cHL patient sample. Thawed PBMCs yielded CD4+ T cells through magnetic negative selection. The chain combines TRBV6-6 with TRBJ2-3; 8 nucleotides align to TRBD2. The source of this sequence is a human donor with classical Hodgkin lymphoma. The specimen was CD4+ T cells from blood. The CDR3 loop reads CASSYMVGTRGNTQYF. The CDR3 bases are TGTGCCAGCAGTTACATGGTCGGGACTAGAGGAAATACGCAGTATTTT.